This T cell receptor (beta chain) was recovered during a study of blood T cells in healthy people across ages. General study results and limits: Getting older went along with TCR beta diversity per million T cells dropping roughly linearly. Compared with aged donors, long-lived donors showed fewer expanded clones, suggesting selection. Nothing was known about donor CMV status, and this possibly confounded expanded clonotype changes.

Primed by a sample-barcoded 5' primer and a J-beta primer mix, a second PCR proceeded for about 6 to 12 cycles. A tag from a template-switch adaptor with 12 random nucleotides marked each cDNA molecule. TCRdb passed the 5' RACE reads through MiXCR, listing each CDR3 protein once. The sample yields about 380,000 distinct CDR3 sequences, roughly half seen once. The CDR3 covers 14 residues. CDR1 is MNHNY, CDR2 SVGAGI, per germline (reference sequence). Trimming cost V 5 bases and J 1 base, with 11 bases left between them. This clonotype was observed a few times. Antigen specificity is unknown. The J gene is TRBJ1-1, the V gene TRBV6-6, with no clear D. This receptor was obtained from a man between 60 and 75 years old in good health. The sample consisted of blood. The CDR3 bases are TGTGCCAGCAGTGGGAACTTCCCGAACACTGAAGCTTTCTTT. Protein sequence: CASSGNFPNTEAFF.